These T cell receptor beta chains were read from a single sample in a study of beta chain features in type 1 diabetes. Here immunoSEQ multiplex PCR was the method, and the copy in TCRdb shows in-frame clones only, minus some. The sample includes around 650,000 clones, roughly 12% of them seen just once. Source material: naive CD4+ T cells from blood. Receptors originate from a man aged 25 to 40 with type 1 diabetes. CDR3s include the opening cysteine and the closing phenylalanine or tryptophan.

V gene | CDR3 protein
TRBV7-2 | CASTLWTAYEQYF
TRBV28 | CAISRANTGELFF
TRBV5-1 | CASSLATDASSPLHF
TRBV14 | CASSLGNSYEQYF
TRBV5-4 | CASSSTPTGENGYTF
TRBV5-6 | CASSSDPTYEQYF
TRBV18 | CASSPLSDSGNTIYF
TRBV18 | CASSPGLATGELFF
TRBV30 | CAWKTGTGAYNEKLFF
TRBV7-7 | CASSSAKSTDTQYF